The entry that follows covers one TCR beta chain sequence. This specimen comes from a study of blood T cell repertoires in COVID-19. This CDR3 has 14 residues. Trimming took off 6 bases at V and 0 bases at J, with 11 bases between the two ends. Germline assignment: CDR1 LNHDA and CDR2 SQIVND (reference sequence). How the authors handled the data: Quantification of nucleated cells was approximated via reference gene primer amplification. Repertoires were generated with immunoSEQ multiplex PCR, while TCRdb's copy carries only in-frame clones and drops some. The V and J calls and clone size were taken over from that table, and D and trimming were inferred from the DNA. The table has 20,000 to 25,000 clones, roughly 88% seen once.

Sequencing used peripheral blood. This chain joins TRBV19 and TRBJ1-1; D uncertain. This clonotype was sampled from a man older than 75 with active or convalescent COVID-19. The CDR3 loop is CASRGSHMNTEAFF. The CDR3 nucleotides read TGTGCCAGTAGGGGCAGCCATATGAACACTGAAGCTTTCTTT.